The sequence of this T cell receptor beta chain was determined in a study of cytomegalovirus exposure and HLA in healthy donors. Study-level findings and limits: Earlier findings revealed that most TCR beta V segments proved productive either about 87% or about 30% of the time. The majority of CMV-associated TCR beta chains were reported as apparently HLA-restricted in a later analysis. Analysis was performed later, and it showed HLA-associated TCR beta chains to be more clonally expanded than equally common others.

A remark on this clone: Its antigen is as yet unknown.

The CDR3 has 14 amino acids. From germline, CDR1 is SGHRS and CDR2 YFSETQ. V dropped 5 bases and J dropped 5; count of bases not matched to a gene: 3. The PCR ran on 60 Vbeta and 13 Jbeta primers. In the authors' methods: About 11 million shared chains were among the approximately 76 million unique TCR beta chains that a later analysis counted. Method: immunoSEQ multiplex PCR; TCRdb's copy keeps in-frame clones and lacks some. V and J calls and clone size follow that table, whereas D and trimming were derived from the DNA. In the table there are 130,000 to 150,000 clones, 78% of which are singletons. The sequencing sample was made of PBMCs. This chain uses TRBV5-1 with TRBJ2-3; 12 bases are shared with TRBD2. The source is a female donor in good health and CMV-seronegative. In DNA, the CDR3 is TGCGCCAGCAGACTAGCGGGGGGTCTAGATACGCAGTATTTT. Translated, it gives CASRLAGGLDTQYF.